This entry lists 2 T cell receptor beta chains sequenced from one sample in a study of cytomegalovirus exposure and HLA in healthy donors. TCRdb's table, derived via immunoSEQ multiplex PCR, lists solely in-frame clones and lacks some. The profile shows roughly 60,000 clones, 90% to 97% of them singletons. The sequenced sample consisted of PBMCs. The source of these receptors is a man aged 18 to 30 in good health and CMV-seronegative.

This clone is a singleton in its sample. The rearrangement links TRBV9 to TRBJ2-7, with D possibly matching TRBD1 (6 bases). In germline, CDR1 is SGDLS, CDR2 YYNGEE. With 1 base removed from V and 2 bases from J, the gap between germline ends came to 10 bases. CDR3 length equals 14 residues. CDR3 nucleotides: TGTGCCAGCAGCGTAAGAACAGGGACCTACGAGCAGTACTTC. It is translated as CASSVRTGTYEQYF. Drawing the rest from reference TRBV9 and TRBJ2-7, the complete variable domain is DSGVTQTPKHLITATGQRVTLRCSPRSGDLSVYWYQQSLDQGLQFLIQYYNGEERAKGNILERFSAQQFPDLHSELNLSSLELGDSALYFCASSVRTGTYEQYFGPGTRLTVT.

The chain has TRBV19 and TRBJ2-1; the D is unclear. Looked up from germline, CDR1 is LNHDA and CDR2 is SQIVND (reference sequence). The CDR3 is 15 amino acids. V was clipped by 0 bases and J by 2 bases, with 8 bases between them. CDR3 in DNA: TGTGCCAGTAGTATAGAGGCGGATCCCTACAATGAGCAGTTCTTC. Translation: CASSIEADPYNEQFF.